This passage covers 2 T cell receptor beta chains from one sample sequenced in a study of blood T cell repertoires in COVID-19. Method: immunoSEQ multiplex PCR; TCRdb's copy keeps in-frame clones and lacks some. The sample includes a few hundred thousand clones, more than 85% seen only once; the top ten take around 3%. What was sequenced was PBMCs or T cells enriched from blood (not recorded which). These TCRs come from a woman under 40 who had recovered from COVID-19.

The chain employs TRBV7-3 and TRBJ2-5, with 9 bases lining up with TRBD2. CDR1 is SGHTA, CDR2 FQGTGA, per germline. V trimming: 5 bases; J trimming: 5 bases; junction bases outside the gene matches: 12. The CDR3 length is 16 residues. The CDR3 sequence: CASSQYGSGGRETQYF. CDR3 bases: TGTGCCAGCAGCCAATATGGTAGCGGGGGACGCGAGACCCAGTACTTC.

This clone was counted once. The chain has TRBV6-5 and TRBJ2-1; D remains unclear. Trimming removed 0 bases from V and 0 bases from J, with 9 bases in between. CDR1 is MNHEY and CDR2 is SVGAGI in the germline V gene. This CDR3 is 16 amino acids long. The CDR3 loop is CASSYSAEISYNEQFF. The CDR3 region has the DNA TGTGCCAGCAGTTACTCTGCCGAGATCTCCTACAATGAGCAGTTCTTC.